This T cell receptor beta chain was documented in a study of blood T cell repertoires in COVID-19. As for the study in general: COVID-19 samples, acute and convalescent, were from the United States, Italy and Spain. PBMCs, B-cell-depleted T cells, or T cells provided the cDNA or gDNA that made up the material.

This clone was counted between two and nine times. As processed by the authors: For nucleated cells, counts were estimated from reference gene primer amplification. Using immunoSEQ multiplex PCR, the repertoire was profiled, and TCRdb retains in-frame clones only, with some absent. V and J calls and clone size are those listed in that table; D and trimming were worked out from the DNA. The sample carries hundreds of thousands of clones, 83% recorded once. Germline CDR1 and CDR2: SNHLY and FYNNEI. The CDR3 spans 15 residues. Germline trimming cut 6 bases from V and 4 bases from J; bases unmatched to any gene: 6.

The chain couples TRBV2 to TRBJ2-1, with 10 bases identical to TRBD2. The receptor's source is a woman between 45 and 60 years old with acute or convalescent COVID-19. Specimen: peripheral blood. The CDR3 nucleotides read TGTGCCAGCAGCCTACTGACTAGCGGGTACAATGAGCAGTTCTTC. It yields the protein CASSLLTSGYNEQFF.